This section outlines one T cell receptor beta chain sequence together with its context. The sample comes from a study of control samples from healthy donors and cancer patients. The V gene's germline CDR1 is SGHRS and CDR2 YFSETQ. The CDR3 runs 14 residues. V was pared by 2 bases and J by 3 bases, with 4 bases of the junction left unmatched. Repertoires were generated with immunoSEQ multiplex PCR, while TCRdb's copy carries only in-frame clones and drops some. Of 100,000 to 150,000 clones listed, 75% to 95% are singletons. This chain joins TRBV5-1 and TRBJ2-5, with TRBD1 matching over 7 bases. The TCR was taken from a man aged 40-50 years in good health. Material for sequencing was blood. Here the CDR3 DNA reads TGCGCCAGCAGCTTTGGTACAGGGGAAGAGACCCAGTACTTC. It yields the protein CASSFGTGEETQYF.